Listed below are T cell receptor beta chains from one sample, sequenced in a study of early T cells in non-severe SARS-CoV-2 infection. MiXCR, applied by TCRdb to the 5' RACE reads, yields one record per CDR3 protein. The sample consists of some 90,000 distinct CDR3 sequences, 15% of them appearing once. The sequenced sample was whole blood. These receptors came from an adult who was a healthcare worker with PCR-confirmed SARS-CoV-2 infection or an uninfected control (not recorded which). CDR3s include the opening cysteine and the closing phenylalanine or tryptophan. A D gene is named only where the DNA matches it firmly. Not all rows give a size; the values are once, few, many and, for expanded clones, a class.

j_gene: TRBJ2-3
v_gene: TRBV6-5
abundance: NA
d_gene: TRBD2
CDR3aa: CASSYSRGGDTQYF
CDR3nt: TGTGCCAGCAGTTACAGCCGGGGGGGTGATACGCAGTATTTT

j_gene: TRBJ1-4
v_gene: TRBV20-1
abundance: NA
d_gene: NA
CDR3aa: CSAQGGIATNEKLFF
CDR3nt: TGCAGTGCCCAGGGAGGGATAGCGACTAATGAAAAACTGTTTTTT

j_gene: TRBJ2-1
v_gene: TRBV19
abundance: few
d_gene: TRBD1
CDR3aa: CASSDRGNEQFF
CDR3nt: TGTGCCAGTTCAGACAGGGGGAATGAGCAGTTCTTC

j_gene: TRBJ2-1
v_gene: TRBV28
abundance: few
d_gene: TRBD2
CDR3aa: CASSRGAGAVDEQFF
CDR3nt: TGTGCCAGCAGTCGAGGAGCGGGAGCTGTGGATGAGCAGTTCTTC

j_gene: TRBJ2-3
v_gene: TRBV10-3
abundance: few
d_gene: TRBD2
CDR3aa: CAISGGLAGKDTQYF
CDR3nt: TGTGCCATCAGTGGGGGACTAGCGGGAAAAGATACGCAGTATTTT

j_gene: TRBJ2-1
v_gene: TRBV9
abundance: NA
d_gene: NA
CDR3aa: CASSQLEFLGNEQFF
CDR3nt: TGTGCCAGCAGCCAGTTAGAGTTTCTAGGGAATGAGCAGTTCTTC

j_gene: TRBJ2-1
v_gene: TRBV28
abundance: NA
d_gene: TRBD2
CDR3aa: CASSEEAGALVYEQFF
CDR3nt: TGTGCCAGCAGTGAAGAAGCGGGAGCCCTTGTTTATGAGCAGTTCTTC

j_gene: TRBJ1-2
v_gene: TRBV28
abundance: few
d_gene: NA
CDR3aa: CASREGNYGYTF
CDR3nt: TGTGCCAGCAGGGAGGGGAACTATGGCTACACCTTC

j_gene: TRBJ2-6
v_gene: TRBV30
abundance: many
d_gene: NA
CDR3aa: CAWSERQAPLSGANVLTF
CDR3nt: TGTGCCTGGAGTGAGCGACAGGCTCCCCTCTCTGGGGCCAACGTCCTGACTTTC

j_gene: TRBJ2-1
v_gene: TRBV15
abundance: NA
d_gene: TRBD2
CDR3aa: CAASSSGRRYEQFF
CDR3nt: TGTGCCGCCAGTTCTAGCGGGAGAAGGTATGAGCAGTTCTTC

j_gene: TRBJ2-3
v_gene: TRBV5-1
abundance: NA
d_gene: NA
CDR3aa: CASSLGEATQYF
CDR3nt: TGCGCCAGCAGCTTGGGCGAGGCTACGCAGTATTTT

j_gene: TRBJ2-1
v_gene: TRBV6-6
abundance: NA
d_gene: NA
CDR3aa: CASSLAGRTYNEQFF
CDR3nt: TGTGCCAGCAGTTTGGCGGGGAGGACCTACAATGAGCAGTTCTTC

j_gene: TRBJ2-1
v_gene: TRBV2
abundance: few
d_gene: TRBD2
CDR3aa: CASRQLAGARDEQFF
CDR3nt: TGTGCCAGCAGACAACTAGCGGGAGCTCGGGATGAGCAGTTCTTC

j_gene: TRBJ2-1
v_gene: TRBV11-2
abundance: NA
d_gene: NA
CDR3aa: CASSPLRARGEQFF
CDR3nt: TGTGCCAGCAGCCCCTTGCGGGCACGGGGTGAGCAGTTCTTC